The clone carrying this T cell receptor (beta chain) occurred a few times. This sample stems from a study of blood T cell repertoires in COVID-19. For the study at large: Specimens from acute and convalescent COVID-19 originated in the United States, Italy and Spain. Sources were T cells, B-cell-depleted T cells, or PBMCs; the material itself was cDNA or gDNA.

J gave up 8 bases and V 4 bases, and 9 bases lay outside the gene matches. Germline CDR1 SGDLS, CDR2 YYNGEE. The CDR3 runs 15 residues. Seattle's enrolled individuals joined amid active infection and were then monitored longitudinally. Under the authors' procedure: Estimation of nucleated cell counts relied on the amplification of reference gene primers. The data were produced by immunoSEQ multiplex PCR, yet TCRdb's version contains in-frame clones alone and is incomplete. V and J calls and clone size are those listed in that table; D and trimming were worked out from the DNA. The table records roughly 100,000 clones, 81% of them present only once.

The sequenced material came from peripheral blood. This chain uses TRBV9 with TRBJ1-6; 7 nucleotides agree with TRBD1. The TCR sequence derives from an elderly man with COVID-19, enrolled during active disease. Here the CDR3 DNA reads TGTGCCAGCAGCAAAAGACAGGGTCGGGATTCACCCCTCCACTTT. Protein product: CASSKRQGRDSPLHF.